This is a list of T cell receptor beta chains from one sample in a study of T cell repertoires in cytomegalovirus infection. TCRdb processed the reads anew with MiXCR; each CDR3 protein has one entry. The sample has hundreds of thousands of distinct CDR3 sequences; approximately 7% are singletons. Sequencing used PBMCs. The receptors were gathered from a human donor in good health (CMV status not recorded). Some clones in this sample may be carry-over from other donors' samples. Both conserved end residues are part of each CDR3. D genes are given only for firm matches. Clone size is not always given. Where it is, it says once, few, many or a class for expanded clones.

clone size: few; J gene: TRBJ2-5; D gene: TRBD2; V gene: TRBV20-1; CDR3 DNA: TGCAGTGCTAGAGGGTTCGGACTAGCGGGGACAGAGACCCAGTACTTC; CDR3 protein: CSARGFGLAGTETQYF
clone size: many; J gene: TRBJ1-6; D gene: -; V gene: TRBV7-2; CDR3 DNA: TGTGCCAGCAGCTTATCACCCTTCCGGGATCCAAATTCACCCCTCCACTTT; CDR3 protein: CASSLSPFRDPNSPLHF
clone size: many; J gene: TRBJ2-5; D gene: TRBD2; V gene: TRBV7-2; CDR3 DNA: TGTGCCAGCAGCTTAGTCGGGGCTAGCGGGGGGGAGACCCAGTACTTC; CDR3 protein: CASSLVGASGGETQYF
clone size: many; J gene: TRBJ2-3; D gene: -; V gene: TRBV27; CDR3 DNA: TGTGCCAGCAGTTTGGGGCAGCCCCCAGATACGCAGTATTTT; CDR3 protein: CASSLGQPPDTQYF
clone size: many; J gene: TRBJ2-3; D gene: TRBD2; V gene: TRBV29-1; CDR3 DNA: TGCAGCGTAGACTCTAGCGGGGGAGATATAGATACGCAGTATTTT; CDR3 protein: CSVDSSGGDIDTQYF
clone size: -; J gene: TRBJ2-2; D gene: TRBD1; V gene: TRBV7-2; CDR3 DNA: TGTGCCAGCAGCCCAAGGACAGGTGGCACCTGGGAGCTGTTTTTT; CDR3 protein: CASSPRTGGTWELFF
clone size: many; J gene: TRBJ2-3; D gene: -; V gene: TRBV5-5; CDR3 DNA: TGTGCCAGCAGCTTGTGGGGATCTCCCACAGATACGCAGTATTTT; CDR3 protein: CASSLWGSPTDTQYF
clone size: many; J gene: TRBJ2-1; D gene: TRBD2; V gene: TRBV5-1; CDR3 DNA: TGCGCCAGCAGCCGAGGGACTAGCGGGGGCTCCTACAATGAGCAGTTCTTC; CDR3 protein: CASSRGTSGGSYNEQFF
clone size: -; J gene: TRBJ2-7; D gene: -; V gene: TRBV28; CDR3 DNA: TGTGCCAGCAGTTTGCTTTCCCAAGGTACCTACGAGCAGTACTTC; CDR3 protein: CASSLLSQGTYEQYF
clone size: many; J gene: TRBJ1-1; D gene: -; V gene: TRBV6-2/TRBV6-3; CDR3 DNA: TGTGCCAGCAGTCCGGCTTTGAACACTGAAGCTTTCTTT; CDR3 protein: CASSPALNTEAFF
clone size: many; J gene: TRBJ2-6; D gene: -; V gene: TRBV4-3; CDR3 DNA: TGCGCCAGCAGCCAAGTTGGGGGGGGCCCCCCCAACGTCCTGACTTTC; CDR3 protein: CASSQVGGGPPNVLTF
clone size: many; J gene: TRBJ2-3; D gene: TRBD1; V gene: TRBV5-1; CDR3 DNA: TGCGCCAGCAGCCTTGGGACAGATTACACAGATACGCAGTATTTT; CDR3 protein: CASSLGTDYTDTQYF
clone size: many; J gene: TRBJ2-1; D gene: -; V gene: TRBV7-2; CDR3 DNA: TGTGCCAGCAGCTTAGGATTCCAGGACAATGAGCAGTTCTTC; CDR3 protein: CASSLGFQDNEQFF
clone size: many; J gene: TRBJ1-1; D gene: -; V gene: TRBV19; CDR3 DNA: TGTGCCAGTAGTATTTGGGGTGGTTGGCCCGGCACTGAAGCTTTCTTT; CDR3 protein: CASSIWGGWPGTEAFF
clone size: many; J gene: TRBJ2-5; D gene: TRBD1; V gene: TRBV29-1; CDR3 DNA: TGCAGCGTTACCCGAAGACAGGGAGAGACCCAGTACTTC; CDR3 protein: CSVTRRQGETQYF
clone size: many; J gene: TRBJ1-2; D gene: -; V gene: TRBV7-2; CDR3 DNA: TGTGCCAGCAGCCGAGATCCGGGACGGCTCGGAGGCTACACCTTC; CDR3 protein: CASSRDPGRLGGYTF
clone size: -; J gene: TRBJ2-2; D gene: -; V gene: TRBV11-3; CDR3 DNA: TGTGCCAGCAGCGGAACAGGGCGCCATAACACCGGGGAGCTGTTTTTT; CDR3 protein: CASSGTGRHNTGELFF
clone size: many; J gene: TRBJ2-7; D gene: -; V gene: TRBV7-2; CDR3 DNA: TGTGCCAGCAGCCCAGGACTTCCTCTCCGCTACGAGCAGTACTTC; CDR3 protein: CASSPGLPLRYEQYF
clone size: -; J gene: TRBJ1-1; D gene: -; V gene: TRBV5-1; CDR3 DNA: TGCGCCAGCAGCTTGGCGAGCGGGGACACTGAAGCTTTCTTT; CDR3 protein: CASSLASGDTEAFF
clone size: many; J gene: TRBJ1-1; D gene: -; V gene: TRBV7-2; CDR3 DNA: TGTGCCAGCAGCCAGTCGGGGGTAATCTTGAACACTGAAGCTTTCTTT; CDR3 protein: CASSQSGVILNTEAFF
clone size: many; J gene: TRBJ2-5; D gene: -; V gene: TRBV20-1; CDR3 DNA: TGCAGTGCTCTCAGGGAAGGGTGGGAGACCCAGTACTTC; CDR3 protein: CSALREGWETQYF
clone size: many; J gene: TRBJ1-4; D gene: -; V gene: TRBV4-1; CDR3 DNA: TGCGCCAGCAGCCACCTCAGACCTGGGGGTGAAAAACTGTTTTTT; CDR3 protein: CASSHLRPGGEKLFF
clone size: many; J gene: TRBJ2-5; D gene: -; V gene: TRBV5-1; CDR3 DNA: TGCGCCAGCAGCTTGGCCGAGGAAATGGAGACCCAGTACTTC; CDR3 protein: CASSLAEEMETQYF
clone size: few; J gene: TRBJ1-2; D gene: -; V gene: TRBV20-1; CDR3 DNA: TGCAGTGCCGGTGGGGGATCCAAGGGCTACACCTTC; CDR3 protein: CSAGGGSKGYTF
clone size: many; J gene: TRBJ2-3; D gene: TRBD2; V gene: TRBV28; CDR3 DNA: TGTGCCAGCAGTGGGACTAGCGGGGGCGCTAGCACAGATACGCAGTATTTT; CDR3 protein: CASSGTSGGASTDTQYF
clone size: few; J gene: TRBJ2-5; D gene: TRBD2; V gene: TRBV29-1; CDR3 DNA: TGCAGCGTTGACACCCGGGGGGGTCAAGAGACCCAGTACTTC; CDR3 protein: CSVDTRGGQETQYF
clone size: -; J gene: TRBJ2-5; D gene: TRBD1; V gene: TRBV28; CDR3 DNA: TGTGCCAGCAGTCCTCCCGTGACAGGGCTGGAGACCCAGTACTTC; CDR3 protein: CASSPPVTGLETQYF
clone size: many; J gene: TRBJ1-1; D gene: -; V gene: TRBV6-2/TRBV6-3; CDR3 DNA: TGTGCCAGCAGTCGGGGGGATATTATGAACACTGAAGCTTTCTTT; CDR3 protein: CASSRGDIMNTEAFF
clone size: many; J gene: TRBJ2-2; D gene: -; V gene: TRBV10-3; CDR3 DNA: TGTGCCATCAGGCCTGGGAGGACCGGGGAGCTGTTTTTT; CDR3 protein: CAIRPGRTGELFF
clone size: many; J gene: TRBJ2-7; D gene: -; V gene: TRBV6-2/TRBV6-3; CDR3 DNA: TGTGCCAGCAGTCACCGACACTACGAGCAGTACTTC; CDR3 protein: CASSHRHYEQYF
clone size: few; J gene: TRBJ1-5; D gene: -; V gene: TRBV20-1; CDR3 DNA: TGCAGTGCTAGAGAAGGGTCCGGCAATCAGCCCCAGCATTTT; CDR3 protein: CSAREGSGNQPQHF
clone size: many; J gene: TRBJ2-2; D gene: -; V gene: TRBV6-1; CDR3 DNA: TGTGCCAGCAGTGATGTGGTGGGAGGCACCGGGGAGCTGTTTTTT; CDR3 protein: CASSDVVGGTGELFF